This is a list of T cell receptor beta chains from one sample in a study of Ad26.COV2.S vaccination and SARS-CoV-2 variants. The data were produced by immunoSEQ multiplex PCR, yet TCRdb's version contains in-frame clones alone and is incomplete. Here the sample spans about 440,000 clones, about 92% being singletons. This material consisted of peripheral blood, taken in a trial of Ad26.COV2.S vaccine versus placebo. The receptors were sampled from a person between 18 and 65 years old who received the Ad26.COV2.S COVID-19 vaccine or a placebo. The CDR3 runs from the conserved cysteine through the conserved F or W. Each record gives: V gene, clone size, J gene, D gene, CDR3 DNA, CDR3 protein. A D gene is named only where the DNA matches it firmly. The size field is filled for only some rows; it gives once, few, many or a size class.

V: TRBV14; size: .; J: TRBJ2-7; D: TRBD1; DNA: TGTGCCAGCAGCCAAGATAGCCTAGAGACAGGGGTCTCCTACGAGCAGTACTTC; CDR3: CASSQDSLETGVSYEQYF
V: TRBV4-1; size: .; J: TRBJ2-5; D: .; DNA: TGCGCCAGCAGCCAAGACTCAACAGGGCCCCAAGAGACCCAGTACTTC; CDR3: CASSQDSTGPQETQYF
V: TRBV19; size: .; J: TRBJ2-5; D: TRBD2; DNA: TGTGCCAGTAGTCTGTGGGAGGGCGATGAGACCCAGTACTTC; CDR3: CASSLWEGDETQYF
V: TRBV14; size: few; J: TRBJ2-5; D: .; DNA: TGTGCCAGCAGCCAAGAGTCAGGATTCGGGGAGACCCAGTACTTC; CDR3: CASSQESGFGETQYF
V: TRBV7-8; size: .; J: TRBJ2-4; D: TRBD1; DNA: TGTGCCAGCAGCTTCTGGACAGGAGCCAAAAACATTCAGTACTTC; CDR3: CASSFWTGAKNIQYF
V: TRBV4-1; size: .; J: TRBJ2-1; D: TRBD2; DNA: TGCGCCACCGGAGCGGGGGGAGGATCCAATGAGCAGTTCTTC; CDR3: CATGAGGGSNEQFF
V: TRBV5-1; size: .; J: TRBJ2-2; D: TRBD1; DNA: TGCGCCAGCAGCCCCGGGACAGAGAACACCGGGGAGCTGTTTTTT; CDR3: CASSPGTENTGELFF
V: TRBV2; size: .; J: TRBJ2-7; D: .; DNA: TGTGCCAGCAGTAGGGGACCGAATAACGAGCAGTACTTC; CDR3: CASSRGPNNEQYF
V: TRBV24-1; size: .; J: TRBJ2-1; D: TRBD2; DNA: TGTGCCACCAGTGATTCGGGGGAGGGCCGGTACAATGAGCAGTTCTTC; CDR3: CATSDSGEGRYNEQFF
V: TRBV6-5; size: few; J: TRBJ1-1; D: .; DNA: TGTGCCAGCAGTTCCTCAATGAACACTGAAGCTTTCTTT; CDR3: CASSSSMNTEAFF
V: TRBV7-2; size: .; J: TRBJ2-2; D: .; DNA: TGTGCCAGCAGCTTAGTTTCGTCTAGTATGGCCGGGGAGCTGTTTTTT; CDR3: CASSLVSSSMAGELFF
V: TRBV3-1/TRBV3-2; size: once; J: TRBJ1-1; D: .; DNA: TGTGCCAGCAGCCAAATTGCGTGTGTCAGGGAATACACTGAAGCTTTCTTT; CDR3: CASSQIACVREYTEAFF
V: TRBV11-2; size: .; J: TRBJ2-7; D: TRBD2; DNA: TGTGCCAGCAGCATCCTAGCGGGAGGGTTCTACGAGCAGTACTTC; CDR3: CASSILAGGFYEQYF
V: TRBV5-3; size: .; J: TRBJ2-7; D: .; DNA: TGTGCCAGAAGCTTGGGGCCAGGTCCCAGTGGCTACGAGCAGTACTTC; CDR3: CARSLGPGPSGYEQYF
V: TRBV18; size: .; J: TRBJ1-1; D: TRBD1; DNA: TGTGCCAGCTCACCTCACCCTGACAGGGAACGGTTCTTT; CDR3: CASSPHPDRERFF
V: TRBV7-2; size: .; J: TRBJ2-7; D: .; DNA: TGTGCCAGCAGCCTTAGGTTCGGGGGCGAGCAGTACTTC; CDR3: CASSLRFGGEQYF
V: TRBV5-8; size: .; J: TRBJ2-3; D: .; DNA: TGTGCCAGCCGCCGCCCCGGAACAACTAGCACAGATACGCAGTATTTT; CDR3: CASRRPGTTSTDTQYF
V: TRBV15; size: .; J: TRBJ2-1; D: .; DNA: TGTGCCACCAGCAGAGATCTGCCGGACTATTCTGCTGAGCAGTTCTTC; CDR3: CATSRDLPDYSAEQFF
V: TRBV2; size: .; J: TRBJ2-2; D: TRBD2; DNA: TGTGCCAGCAGAACCGGGACTAGCGGGAGATTCACCGGGGAGCTGTTTTTT; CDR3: CASRTGTSGRFTGELFF
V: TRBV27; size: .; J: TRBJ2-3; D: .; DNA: TGTGCCAGCAGTTCCGAACCTAGCACAGATACGCAGTATTTT; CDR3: CASSSEPSTDTQYF
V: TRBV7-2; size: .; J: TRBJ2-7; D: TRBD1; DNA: TGTGCCAGCAGCTTAGGAATCGGACAGGGGTCATACGAGCAGTACTTC; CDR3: CASSLGIGQGSYEQYF
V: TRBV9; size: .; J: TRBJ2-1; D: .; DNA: TGTGCCAGCAGCGAGGGGGGAGGGTACAATGAGCAGTTCTTC; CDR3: CASSEGGGYNEQFF
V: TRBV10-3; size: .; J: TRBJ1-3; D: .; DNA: TGTGCCATACAGGGAGGTGGAAACACCATATATTTT; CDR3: CAIQGGGNTIYF
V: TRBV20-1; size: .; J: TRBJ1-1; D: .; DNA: TGCAGTGCTAGAGATTACCAGGAAGCTTTCTTT; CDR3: CSARDYQEAFF
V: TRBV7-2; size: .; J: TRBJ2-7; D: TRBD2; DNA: TGTGCCAGCGGGGGACTAGCGACCTACGAGCAGTACTTC; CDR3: CASGGLATYEQYF
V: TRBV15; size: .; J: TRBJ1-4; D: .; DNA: TGTGCCACCAGCGGTAAACCCCGCGGGGGGTCGGATGAAAAACTGTTTTTT; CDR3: CATSGKPRGGSDEKLFF
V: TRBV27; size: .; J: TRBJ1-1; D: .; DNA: TGTGCCAGCAGTCCCCGTCGGACGAAGTGGGCTTTCTTT; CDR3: CASSPRRTKWAFF
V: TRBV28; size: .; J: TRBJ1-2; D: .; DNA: TGTGCCAGCCGGGGGCCGAGCTATGGCTACACCTTC; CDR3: CASRGPSYGYTF
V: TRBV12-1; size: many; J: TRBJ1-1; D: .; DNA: TGTGCCAGCAGCTTTGCGCAAAAGGGCACCTTAACTCTTCTTTTT; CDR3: CASSFAQKGTLTLLF
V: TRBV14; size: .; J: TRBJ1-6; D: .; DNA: TGTGCCAGCAGCCTACGGGACTTGGGGAATTCACCCCTCCACTTT; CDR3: CASSLRDLGNSPLHF
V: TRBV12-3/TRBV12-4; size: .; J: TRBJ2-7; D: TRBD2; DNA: TGTGCCAGCAGTTTCCGCGGGAGGGGTGGGCAGTACTTC; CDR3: CASSFRGRGGQYF
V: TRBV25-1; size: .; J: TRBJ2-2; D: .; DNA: TGTGCCAGCAGTGAATCGGGGGGCGCGGGCGACACCGGGGAGCTGTTTTTT; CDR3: CASSESGGAGDTGELFF
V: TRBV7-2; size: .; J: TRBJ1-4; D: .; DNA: TGTGCCAGCAGCGAAACGCCTGCCGGTGGGGAAAAACTGTTTTTT; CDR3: CASSETPAGGEKLFF
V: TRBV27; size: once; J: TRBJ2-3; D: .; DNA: TGTGCCAGCAGTTTACGTCGGGGGACGCAGTATTTT; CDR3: CASSLRRGTQYF
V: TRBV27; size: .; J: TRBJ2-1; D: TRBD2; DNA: TGTGCCAGCACTAGCGGCTACAATGAGCAGTTCTTC; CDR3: CASTSGYNEQFF
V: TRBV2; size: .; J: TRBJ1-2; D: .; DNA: TGTGCCAGCAGTGAATTTGGGCAGACTGACTATGGCTACACCTTC; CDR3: CASSEFGQTDYGYTF
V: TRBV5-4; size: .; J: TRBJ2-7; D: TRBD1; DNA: TGTGCCAGCAGCTTTCAGGGGGCTAGGTCCTACGAGCAGTACTTC; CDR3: CASSFQGARSYEQYF
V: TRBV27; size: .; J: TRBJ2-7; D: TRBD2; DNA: TGTGCCAGCAGTCCCCGGACTAGCGGGACCTACGAGCAGTACTTC; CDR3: CASSPRTSGTYEQYF
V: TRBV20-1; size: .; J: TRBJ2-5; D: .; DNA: TGCAGTGCTAGTCCACCCCAAGAGACCCAGTACTTC; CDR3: CSASPPQETQYF
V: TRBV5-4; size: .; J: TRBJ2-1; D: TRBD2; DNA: TGTGCCAGCAGCTTGGTTCTAGCGGGAGTAAATGAGCAGTTCTTC; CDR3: CASSLVLAGVNEQFF
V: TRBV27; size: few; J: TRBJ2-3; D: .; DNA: TGTGCCAGCAGTTTACGGGCAGGATTTTCAGATACGCAGTATTTT; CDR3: CASSLRAGFSDTQYF
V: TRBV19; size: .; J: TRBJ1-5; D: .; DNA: TGTGCCAGTAGTATTGGCGATCAGCCCCAGCATTTT; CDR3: CASSIGDQPQHF
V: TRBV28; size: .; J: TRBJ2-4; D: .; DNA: TGTGCCAGCAGTTTAGCTCAGGGCCTAGCCAAAAACATTCAGTACTTC; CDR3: CASSLAQGLAKNIQYF
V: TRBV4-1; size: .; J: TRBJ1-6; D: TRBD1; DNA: TGCGCCAGCAGCCGCAGGGGGAGGGATTCACCCCTCCACTTT; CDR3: CASSRRGRDSPLHF
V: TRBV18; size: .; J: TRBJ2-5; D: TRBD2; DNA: TGTGCCAGCTCACCTTCAATGACTAGCGCACAAGAGACCCAGTACTTC; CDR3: CASSPSMTSAQETQYF
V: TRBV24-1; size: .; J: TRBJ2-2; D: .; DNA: TGTGCCACCAGTGATTTAGACAGAAACACCGGGGAGCTGTTTTTT; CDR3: CATSDLDRNTGELFF